The 14 T cell receptor beta chains reported below all come from one sample, sequenced in a study of response to subunit inactivated influenza vaccine. TCRdb ran MiXCR on the RT-PCR reads and lists one entry per CDR3 protein. The sample contains some 540,000 distinct CDR3 sequences, roughly 25% of which appear only once. Another study also made use of these data, one on T cells expressing NK-cell markers. That publication notes: cDNA encoding TCR beta was synthesized via 5'RACE template switching incorporating UMIs.

This specimen was CD4+ T cells sorted from PBMCs, taken 11 to 12 days after vaccination. Receptors originate from a man aged 50 to 60 who received an inactivated influenza vaccine.

This clonotype was picked up many times. The rearrangement uses TRBV7-2 and TRBJ1-6, with D uncertain. The germline CDR1 and CDR2 sequences are SGHTA and FQGNSA. The V end lost 7 bases, the J end lost 7 bases, and 14 bases lay between the germline ends. CDR3 length: 14 amino acids. The CDR3 bases are TGTGCCAGCAACGTCAGCGGAGGGAATTCACCCCTCCACTTT. It yields the protein CASNVSGGNSPLHF.

This clonotype was counted a few times. The CDR3 nucleotides are TGTGCCAGCAGCCAAGATAAGCGGGAGAGGCAAAAGACCCAGTACTTC. Amino acids: CASSQDKRERQKTQYF. V usage is TRBV4-2 and J usage is TRBJ2-5, with 8 bases aligning to TRBD2. The CDR3 runs 16 residues. CDR1 and CDR2 from the germline V gene are LGHNA and YNFKEQ. Trimming took 0 bases from V and 6 from J; bases not matched to a gene: 9.

J is TRBJ1-5 and V is TRBV5-1, with 9 bases fitting TRBD1. The V and J ends lost 4 bases and 5 bases, in that order; junction bases with no gene match: 4. This CDR3 is built from 14 residues. Germline V gene sequence: CDR1 SGHRS, CDR2 YFSETQ. CDR3 amino acids: CASSPGTGYQPQHF. CDR3 in DNA: TGCGCCAGCAGCCCCGGGACAGGGTATCAGCCCCAGCATTTT.

This rearrangement joins TRBV7-2 to TRBJ2-7, with 8 bases matching TRBD2. The J segment lost 3 bases and the V segment lost 5 bases, leaving 9 bases of the junction unmatched. The CDR3 covers 15 residues. Germline values: CDR1 SGHTA, CDR2 FQGNSA. The CDR3: CASSHSGTSNYEQYF. In DNA, the CDR3 is TGTGCCAGCAGCCACTCCGGGACTAGTAACTACGAGCAGTACTTC.

J is TRBJ2-4 and V is TRBV20-1, with 14 bases identical to TRBD2. CDR3 size: 18 residues. The V segment lost 1 base and the J segment 6 bases; nucleotides outside the gene matches: 11. CDR1 and CDR2 (germline): DFQATT, SNEGSKA (reference sequence). The CDR3 coding sequence is TGCAGTGCTAGAGGACTAGCGGGAGGGCCGGGTCGGTCAAACATTCAGTACTTC. This gives the protein CSARGLAGGPGRSNIQYF.

This clonotype was seen more than once but under ten times. This CDR3 reads CASSDPGDPYNEQFF. The CDR3 DNA reads as TGTGCCAGCAGCGATCCTGGCGACCCATACAATGAGCAGTTCTTC. The chain employs TRBV2 and TRBJ2-1; D call uncertain. The CDR3 is made up of 15 amino acids. CDR1 and CDR2 (germline): SNHLY, FYNNEI. V lost 6 bases to trimming and J lost 4 bases, with 16 bases between them. Supplemented by reference TRBV2 and TRBJ2-1, the full variable domain reads EPEVTQTPSHQVTQMGQEVILRCVPISNHLYFYWYRQILGQKVEFLVSFYNNEISEKSEIFDDQFSVERPDGSNFTLKIRSTKLEDSAMYFCASSDPGDPYNEQFFGPGTRLTVL.

The table lists this clonotype with a few counts. This chain connects TRBV24-1 to TRBJ2-1; 11 bases align to TRBD2. This CDR3 is built from 16 residues. V was clipped by 4 bases and J by 7 bases; unmatched bases: 8. Germline V gene lookup returns CDR1 KGHDR and CDR2 SFDVKD. CDR3 loop: CATSDFPTSGGNEQFF. DNA for the CDR3: TGTGCCACCAGTGACTTCCCCACTAGCGGGGGTAATGAGCAGTTCTTC.

V gene TRBV12-3 or TRBV12-4 combines with J gene TRBJ1-2; 7 nucleotides line up with TRBD1. This CDR3 has 15 amino acids. Germline trimming cut 3 bases from V and 2 bases from J; bases unmatched to any gene: 6. In nucleotides, the CDR3 is TGTGCCAGCAGTTTCTGGACAGGAGTAAACTATGGCTACACCTTC. Protein sequence: CASSFWTGVNYGYTF.

The CDR3 bases are TGTGCCAGCAGCACCGGACAGGGAGGAATTTCGGACATTCAGTACTTC. Protein product: CASSTGQGGISDIQYF. The chain recombines TRBV2 with TRBJ2-4; 8 nucleotides line up with TRBD1. The CDR3 contains 16 residues. Per germline, CDR1 SNHLY and CDR2 FYNNEI. J was trimmed by 8 bases and V by 6 bases; bases with no gene match: 15. Supplemented by reference TRBV2 and TRBJ2-4, the full variable domain reads EPEVTQTPSHQVTQMGQEVILRCVPISNHLYFYWYRQILGQKVEFLVSFYNNEISEKSEIFDDQFSVERPDGSNFTLKIRSTKLEDSAMYFCASSTGQGGISDIQYFGAGTRLSVL.

In its sample, this clonotype was seen a few times. This chain joins TRBV12-3 or TRBV12-4 and TRBJ2-4, with a weak D call TRBD2 (6 bases). Trimming took off 8 bases at V and 4 bases at J, with 9 bases between the two ends. This CDR3 has 12 residues. The CDR3 DNA is TGTGCCAGCGCACGGGGGAAAAACATTCAGTACTTC. This encodes CASARGKNIQYF.

This clonotype has more than one count but fewer than ten. The chain employs TRBV15 and TRBJ1-5, with D unclear. Germline V gene lookup returns CDR1 LNHNV and CDR2 YYDKDF (reference sequence). The CDR3 extends over 14 amino acids. V was clipped by 3 bases and J by 7 bases, with 13 bases between them. CDR3 residues: CATSSALGDQPQHF. As DNA, the CDR3 is TGTGCCACCAGCAGCGCCTTGGGCGACCAGCCCCAGCATTTT.

This chain connects TRBV20-1 to TRBJ2-5; D is ambiguous. The CDR3 has 12 residues. Deletions cut 3 bases from V and 2 bases from J, with 7 bases between. Germline values: CDR1 DFQATT, CDR2 SNEGSKA (reference sequence). The CDR3 loop reads CSARLGQETQYF. The CDR3 region has the DNA TGCAGTGCTAGGTTGGGGCAAGAGACCCAGTACTTC.

This clonotype was picked up a small number of times. The chain combines TRBV27 with TRBJ2-3, with 9 bases aligning to TRBD2. The length of the CDR3 is 15 residues. The junction had 4 bases not matched to a gene; V was cut back by 3 bases and J by 3 bases. Looked up from germline, CDR1 is MNHEY and CDR2 is SMNVEV (reference sequence). CDR3 residues: CASSFSGRGTDTQYF. The CDR3, as DNA: TGTGCCAGCAGTTTTAGCGGGAGAGGGACAGATACGCAGTATTTT.

CDR3 amino acids: CASSLEPPGLAYYNEQFF. In nucleotides, the CDR3 is TGTGCCAGCAGCTTAGAGCCGCCGGGACTAGCGTACTACAATGAGCAGTTCTTC. The V gene is TRBV11-2, the J gene TRBJ2-1; TRBD2 aligns across 10 bases. The CDR3 is 18 residues long. After removal of 0 bases from V and 3 bases from J, the junction contained 8 bases not matched to a gene. The germline gives CDR1 SGHAT, CDR2 FQNNGV.